This T cell receptor (beta chain) derives from a study of blood T cell repertoires in COVID-19 (dated by TCRdb to about 2020). Describing the broader study: The collaborator samples originated in the United States, Italy and Spain and spanned the acute and convalescent phases of COVID-19. Nearly every sample came with metadata listing a de-identified subject ID, COVID-19 status, age in years and sex. Subjects who had been exposed to COVID-19, were actively infected with it, or had recovered from it provided the deeply sampled blood TCRbeta repertoires that made up the dataset. The prospective study material was composed of cDNA or gDNA derived from T cells, B-cell-depleted T cells, or PBMCs. Where available, HLA class I and class II types were obtained from metadata supplied by the sample provider rather than from assay-based typing. The repertoires were made available in a free public database intended to serve as a resource for research on the immune response to SARS-CoV-2. The samples were drawn from the first 160 participants of the ongoing ImmuneRACE study and from over 950 subjects provided by 6 global collaborators.

Collaborating institutions collected whole blood in K2EDTA tubes following their own protocols. For TCRbeta analysis, collaborator samples were shipped as frozen whole blood, as isolated PBMCs, or as DNA extracted from either sample type. A note on this clone: It has no known antigen specificity. It has no much larger one-base neighbor in the sample; base qualities were not kept.

General conclusions and limits of the study: The amount of clinical and demographic metadata varied by source and participant and was provided uncurated.

TCRbeta CDR3 regions were amplified from genomic DNA by means of the immunoSEQ Assay, a bias-controlled multiplex PCR. Regarding the original processing steps: The number of nucleated cells in each sample was estimated by amplification of reference gene primers within the assay. Sequence reads were collapsed and filtered to measure the absolute abundance of every unique TCRbeta CDR3 rearrangement. For each sample, productive Simpson clonality was calculated as the square root of Simpson's diversity index across productive rearrangements. Not all clones reach the TCRdb copy of this immuneACCESS table, which keeps in-frame sequences only. Checked studies attribute under half of the gap to unresolved V genes and leave the rest unexplained. Clone size and the V and J calls come from that table; the DNA yielded D and trimming. This sample gives 150,000 or so clones in total; roughly 80% of them show up just once. The top ten clonotypes cover over 12% of the sample.

Ends trimmed: V by 0 bases, J by 4 bases; bases unmatched to a gene: 5. CDR1 SGHRS and CDR2 YFSETQ were looked up in the germline V gene. Reading from cysteine to phenylalanine, the CDR3 counts 16 amino acids. This entry keeps only the CDR3 DNA: 48 bases, framed from base 1. The sample consisted of peripheral blood. This TCR was recovered from a man younger than 35 with active or convalescent COVID-19. The chain is encoded by TRBV5-1 joined to TRBJ2-3; 10 bases in the junction line up with TRBD1. The base sequence is TGCGCCAGCAGCTTGGTGGGACAGGGGAGCCCAGATACGCAGTATTTT. This codes for CASSLVGQGSPDTQYF.